The entry below describes one T cell receptor (beta chain). What it binds is unknown. Each patient's relapse followed autologous stem cell transplantation, and brentuximab vedotin exposure varied. The data derive from a study of PD-1 blockade in classical Hodgkin lymphoma. Study-level points and caveats: Nivolumab initiated under 1 year post-ASCT led to patient exclusion. Repertoires differed for reasons still undefined, possibly disease activity or prior therapy.

The CDR3 is 14 amino acids. Germline CDR1 SGHDT, CDR2 YYEEEE. V was shortened by 0 bases and J by 6 bases, with 10 bases between the two germline ends. Produced via immunoSEQ multiplex PCR; TCRdb's table is partial and in-frame only. The profile shows 20,000 to 30,000 clones, 67% of them singletons. The source was peripheral blood mononuclear cells (PBMCs), collected before the second cycle of nivolumab. This TCR was sampled from a human donor with classical Hodgkin lymphoma. This chain joins TRBV5-6 and TRBJ2-1, with D tentatively TRBD1 (5 bases). For the CDR3, the DNA is TGTGCCAGCAGCTTGGGTAGTAGGGGCAATGAGCAGTTCTTC. The encoded protein is CASSLGSRGNEQFF.